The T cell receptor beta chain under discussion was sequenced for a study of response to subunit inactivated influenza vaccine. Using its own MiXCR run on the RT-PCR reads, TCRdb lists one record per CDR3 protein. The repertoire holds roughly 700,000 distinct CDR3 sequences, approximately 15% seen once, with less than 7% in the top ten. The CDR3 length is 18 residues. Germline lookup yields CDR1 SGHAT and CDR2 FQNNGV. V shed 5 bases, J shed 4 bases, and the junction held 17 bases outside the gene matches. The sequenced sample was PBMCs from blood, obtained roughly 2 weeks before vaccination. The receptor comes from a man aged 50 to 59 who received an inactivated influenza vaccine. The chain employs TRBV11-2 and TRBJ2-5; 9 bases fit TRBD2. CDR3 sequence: CASSPRGSGSGLRETQYF. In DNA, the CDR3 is TGTGCCAGCAGCCCTCGGGGTAGCGGGAGTGGCTTGAGAGAGACCCAGTACTTC.